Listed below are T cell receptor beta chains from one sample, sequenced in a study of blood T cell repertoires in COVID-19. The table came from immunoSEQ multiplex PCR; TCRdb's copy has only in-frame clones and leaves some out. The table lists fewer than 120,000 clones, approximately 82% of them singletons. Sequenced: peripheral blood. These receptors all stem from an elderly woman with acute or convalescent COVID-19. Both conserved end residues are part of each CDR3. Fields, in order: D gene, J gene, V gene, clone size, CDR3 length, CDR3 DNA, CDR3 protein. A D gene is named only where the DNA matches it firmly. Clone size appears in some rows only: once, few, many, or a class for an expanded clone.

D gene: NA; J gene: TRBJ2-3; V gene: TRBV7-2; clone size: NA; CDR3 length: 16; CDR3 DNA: TGTGCCAGCAGCTTACCCTCCAGGGGATGGACAGATACGCAGTATTTT; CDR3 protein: CASSLPSRGWTDTQYF
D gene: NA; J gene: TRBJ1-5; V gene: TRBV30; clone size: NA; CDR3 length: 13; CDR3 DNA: TGTGCCTGGAGTGTGCAGGATGATCAGCCCCAGCATTTT; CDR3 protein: CAWSVQDDQPQHF
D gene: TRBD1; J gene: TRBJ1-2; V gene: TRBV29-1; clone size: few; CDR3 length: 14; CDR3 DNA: TGCAGCAAACAACCGGGACAGGGTTACGATGGCTACACCTTC; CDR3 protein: CSKQPGQGYDGYTF
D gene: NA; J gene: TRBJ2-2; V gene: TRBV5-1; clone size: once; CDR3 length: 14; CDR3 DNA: TGCGCCAGCAGCTTGGACAGTGACACCGGGGAGCTGTTTTTT; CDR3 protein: CASSLDSDTGELFF
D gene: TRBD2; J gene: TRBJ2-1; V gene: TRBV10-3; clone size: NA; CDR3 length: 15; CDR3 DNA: TGTGCCATCAGGGACACCGGGGGGGCCGGCAATGAGCAGTTCTTC; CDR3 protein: CAIRDTGGAGNEQFF
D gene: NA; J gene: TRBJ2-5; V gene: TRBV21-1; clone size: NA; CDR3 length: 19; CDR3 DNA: TGTGCCAGCAGCGAGACTGGGACTCAACTAGGGAACGCTGAAGAGACCCAGTACTTC; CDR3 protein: CASSETGTQLGNAEETQYF
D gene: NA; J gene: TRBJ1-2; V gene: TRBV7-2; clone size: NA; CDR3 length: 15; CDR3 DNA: TGTGCCAGCAGCCCTAGGTACCGCGGTTCCTATGGCTACACCTTC; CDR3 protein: CASSPRYRGSYGYTF
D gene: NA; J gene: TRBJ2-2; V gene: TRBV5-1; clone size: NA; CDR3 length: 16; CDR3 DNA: TGCGCCAGCAGCTTTACATTGCCCGCGAACACCGGGGAGCTGTTTTTT; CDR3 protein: CASSFTLPANTGELFF
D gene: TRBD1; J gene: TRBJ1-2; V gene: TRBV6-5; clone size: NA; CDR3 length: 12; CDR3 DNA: TGTGCCAGTCGGGACAGTTTCTATGGCTACACCTTC; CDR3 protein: CASRDSFYGYTF
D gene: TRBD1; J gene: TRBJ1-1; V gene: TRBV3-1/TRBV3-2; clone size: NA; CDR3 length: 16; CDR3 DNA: TGTGCCAGCAGCCAAGATAGGACAGGGAGAGACACTGAAGCTTTCTTT; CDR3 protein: CASSQDRTGRDTEAFF
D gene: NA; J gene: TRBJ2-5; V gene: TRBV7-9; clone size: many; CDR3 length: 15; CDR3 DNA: TGTGCCAGCAGCTTATGGCCAGGCCAACAAGAGACCCAGTACTTC; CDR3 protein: CASSLWPGQQETQYF
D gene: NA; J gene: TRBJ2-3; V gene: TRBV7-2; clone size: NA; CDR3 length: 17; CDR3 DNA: TGTGCCAGCAGTCCACGGTGGGGAGACCTTAGCACAGATACGCAGTATTTT; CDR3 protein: CASSPRWGDLSTDTQYF
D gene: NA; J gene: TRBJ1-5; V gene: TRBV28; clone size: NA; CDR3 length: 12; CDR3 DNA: TGTGCCAGCAGGGGCAGCAATCAGCCCCAGCATTTT; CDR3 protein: CASRGSNQPQHF
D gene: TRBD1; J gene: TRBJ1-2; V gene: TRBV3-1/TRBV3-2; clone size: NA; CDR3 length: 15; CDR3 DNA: TGTGCCAGCAGCCAAGGAGGGGGCCGGGGCTATGGCTACACCTTC; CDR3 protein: CASSQGGGRGYGYTF
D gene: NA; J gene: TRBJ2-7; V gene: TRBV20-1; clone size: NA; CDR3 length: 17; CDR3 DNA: TGCAGTGCTAGTACGTGGGACACCCAAAATGGGAACTACGAGCAGTACTTC; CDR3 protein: CSASTWDTQNGNYEQYF
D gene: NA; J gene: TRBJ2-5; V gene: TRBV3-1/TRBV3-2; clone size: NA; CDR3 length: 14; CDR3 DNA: TGTGCCAGCAGCCCAACCGAGGTCCAAGAGACCCAGTACTTC; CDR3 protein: CASSPTEVQETQYF
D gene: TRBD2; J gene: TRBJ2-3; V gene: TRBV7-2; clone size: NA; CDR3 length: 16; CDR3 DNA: TGTGCCAGCAGCACCACCGGGACTAGTCGGCCAGATACGCAGTATTTT; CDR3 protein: CASSTTGTSRPDTQYF
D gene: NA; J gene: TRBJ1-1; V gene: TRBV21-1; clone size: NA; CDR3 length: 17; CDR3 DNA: TGTGCCAGCAGCAAAGAGCGGGCCGCAGGAGCAAACACTGAAGCTTTCTTT; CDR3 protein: CASSKERAAGANTEAFF
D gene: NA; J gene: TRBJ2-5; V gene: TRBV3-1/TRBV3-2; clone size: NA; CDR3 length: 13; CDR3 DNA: TGTGCCAGCAGCCCTCCGGGCCAAGAGACCCAGTACTTC; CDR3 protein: CASSPPGQETQYF
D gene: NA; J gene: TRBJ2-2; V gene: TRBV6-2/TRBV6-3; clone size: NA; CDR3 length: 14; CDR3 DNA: TGTGCCAGCAGTTACTCGCGGAACACCGGGGAGCTGTTTTTT; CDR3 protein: CASSYSRNTGELFF
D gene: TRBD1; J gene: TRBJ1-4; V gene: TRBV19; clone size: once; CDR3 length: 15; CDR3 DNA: TGTGCCAGTACCGAAACACAGGGGGCATATGAAAAACTGTTTTTT; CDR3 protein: CASTETQGAYEKLFF
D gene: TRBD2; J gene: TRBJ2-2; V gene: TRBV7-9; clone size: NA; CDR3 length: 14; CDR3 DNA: TGTGCCAGCAGCTCGACGGGAGGCACCGGGGAGCTGTTTTTT; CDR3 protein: CASSSTGGTGELFF
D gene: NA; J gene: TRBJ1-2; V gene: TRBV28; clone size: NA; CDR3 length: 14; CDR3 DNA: TGTGCCAGCAGTGAGACAGGAGGACTCTATGGCTACACCTTC; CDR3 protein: CASSETGGLYGYTF
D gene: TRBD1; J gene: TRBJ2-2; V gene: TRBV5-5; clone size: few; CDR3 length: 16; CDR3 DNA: TGTGCCAGCAGCAGCTGGACAGGCCCGAACACCGGGGAGCTGTTTTTT; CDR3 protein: CASSSWTGPNTGELFF
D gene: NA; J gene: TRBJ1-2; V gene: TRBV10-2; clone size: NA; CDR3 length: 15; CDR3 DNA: TGCGCCAGCAGTGAGTCGAGGGGGTGGGGCTATGGCTACACCTTC; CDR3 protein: CASSESRGWGYGYTF
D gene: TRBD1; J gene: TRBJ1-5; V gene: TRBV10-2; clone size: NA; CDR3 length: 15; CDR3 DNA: TGCGCCAGCAGTACAGGGACAGGAAGCAATCAGCCCCAGCATTTT; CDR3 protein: CASSTGTGSNQPQHF
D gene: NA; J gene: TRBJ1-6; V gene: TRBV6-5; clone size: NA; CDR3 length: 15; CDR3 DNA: TGTGCCAGCAGTCGAACCTTGCAGGGTGACTCACCCCTCCACTTT; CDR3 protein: CASSRTLQGDSPLHF
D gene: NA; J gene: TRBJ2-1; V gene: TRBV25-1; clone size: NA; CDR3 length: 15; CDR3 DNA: TGTGCCAGCAGTGTGGGAGAGTTTTTAAGGAATGAGCAGTTCTTC; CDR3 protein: CASSVGEFLRNEQFF
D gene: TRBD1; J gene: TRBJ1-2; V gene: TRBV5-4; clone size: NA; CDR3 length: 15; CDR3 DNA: TGTGCCAGCAGCCCAGACAGGGGGCCCGTCTATGGCTACACCTTC; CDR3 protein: CASSPDRGPVYGYTF
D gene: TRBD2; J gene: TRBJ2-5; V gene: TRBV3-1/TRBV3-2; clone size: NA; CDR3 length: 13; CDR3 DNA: TGTGCCAGTTCGGGGGGAGAACAAGAGACCCAGTACTTC; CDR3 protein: CASSGGEQETQYF
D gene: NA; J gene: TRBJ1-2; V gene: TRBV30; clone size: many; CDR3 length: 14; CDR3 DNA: TGTGCCTGGAGTGTAGGAGGGACCGGCTATGGCTACACCTTC; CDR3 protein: CAWSVGGTGYGYTF
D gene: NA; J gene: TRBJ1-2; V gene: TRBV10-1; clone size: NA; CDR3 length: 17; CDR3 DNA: TGCGCCAGCAGTGAGTCTGGTAACCCTGCGTGGGGGCAAGGCTACACCTTC; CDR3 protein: CASSESGNPAWGQGYTF
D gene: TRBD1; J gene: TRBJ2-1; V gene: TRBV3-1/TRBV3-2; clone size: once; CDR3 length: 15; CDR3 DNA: TGTGCCAGCAGCTCCCGGGACAGGAGAGTCAATGAGCAGTTCTTC; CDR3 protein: CASSSRDRRVNEQFF
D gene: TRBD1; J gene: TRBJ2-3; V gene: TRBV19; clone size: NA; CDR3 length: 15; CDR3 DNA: TGTGCCAGTAGTACCACAGGGGTTGGGGTAGATACGCAGTATTTT; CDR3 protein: CASSTTGVGVDTQYF
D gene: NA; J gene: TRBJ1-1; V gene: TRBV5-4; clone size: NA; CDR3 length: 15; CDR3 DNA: TGTGCCAGCAGCCTCCCCTCGGGGGTTCCCTCCGGGGCTTTCTTT; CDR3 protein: CASSLPSGVPSGAFF
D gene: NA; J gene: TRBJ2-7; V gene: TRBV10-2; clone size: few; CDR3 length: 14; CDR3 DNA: TGCGCCAGCAGTGAGATCGGGGGAGCGAGGGAGCAGTACTTC; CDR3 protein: CASSEIGGAREQYF
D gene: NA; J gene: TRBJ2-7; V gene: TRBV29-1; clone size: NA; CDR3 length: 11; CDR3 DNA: TGCAGCGTCGGCAGGGCTTACGAGCAGTACTTC; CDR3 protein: CSVGRAYEQYF
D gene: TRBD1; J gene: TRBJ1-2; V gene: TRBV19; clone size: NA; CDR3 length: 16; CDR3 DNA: TGTGCCAGTAACCCGGACAGGGTAGGATCATCCTATGGCTACACCTTC; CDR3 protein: CASNPDRVGSSYGYTF
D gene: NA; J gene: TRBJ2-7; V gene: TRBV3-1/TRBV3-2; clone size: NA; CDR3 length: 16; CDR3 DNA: TGTGCCAGCAGCCAAGATCAAAACTCCCGTCCCTACGAGCAGTACTTC; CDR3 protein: CASSQDQNSRPYEQYF
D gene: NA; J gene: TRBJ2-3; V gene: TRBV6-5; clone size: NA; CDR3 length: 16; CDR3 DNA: TGTGCCAGCAGTTACTCGTTTAGCGGAGTTTCCGATACGCAGTATTTT; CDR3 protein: CASSYSFSGVSDTQYF
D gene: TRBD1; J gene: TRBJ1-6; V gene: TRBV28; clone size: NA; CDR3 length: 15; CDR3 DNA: TGTGCCACCCAGACAGGGGGCTCCTATAATTCACCCCTCCACTTT; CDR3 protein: CATQTGGSYNSPLHF
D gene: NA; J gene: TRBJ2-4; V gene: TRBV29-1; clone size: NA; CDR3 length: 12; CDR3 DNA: TGCAGCGCCCGGGACACGGAAAACATTCAGTACTTC; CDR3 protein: CSARDTENIQYF
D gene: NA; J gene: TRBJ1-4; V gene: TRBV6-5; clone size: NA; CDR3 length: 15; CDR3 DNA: TGTGCCAGCAGTACCCAGGGACTGATTAATGAAAAACTGTTTTTT; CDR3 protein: CASSTQGLINEKLFF
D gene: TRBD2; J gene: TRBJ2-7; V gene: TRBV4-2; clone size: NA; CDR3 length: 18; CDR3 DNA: TGTGCCAGCAGCCCAGACGGGACTAGCGGGGGTATCTCCTACGAGCAGTACTTC; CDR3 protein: CASSPDGTSGGISYEQYF
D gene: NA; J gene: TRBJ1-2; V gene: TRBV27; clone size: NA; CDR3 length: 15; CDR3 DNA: TGTGCCAGCAGTTTGTCACCCGGGACAAGTTATGGCTACACCTTC; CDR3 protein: CASSLSPGTSYGYTF
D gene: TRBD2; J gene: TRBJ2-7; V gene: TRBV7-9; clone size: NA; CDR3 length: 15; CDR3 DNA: TGTGCCAGCAGCTTAGTAGCGGGAAATCCCTACGAGCAGTACTTC; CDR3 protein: CASSLVAGNPYEQYF
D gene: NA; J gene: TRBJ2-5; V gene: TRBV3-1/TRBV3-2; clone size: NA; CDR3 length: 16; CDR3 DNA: TGTGCCAGCAGCCAGTTAACCGGGACTTCTAAGGAGACCCAGTACTTC; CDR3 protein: CASSQLTGTSKETQYF